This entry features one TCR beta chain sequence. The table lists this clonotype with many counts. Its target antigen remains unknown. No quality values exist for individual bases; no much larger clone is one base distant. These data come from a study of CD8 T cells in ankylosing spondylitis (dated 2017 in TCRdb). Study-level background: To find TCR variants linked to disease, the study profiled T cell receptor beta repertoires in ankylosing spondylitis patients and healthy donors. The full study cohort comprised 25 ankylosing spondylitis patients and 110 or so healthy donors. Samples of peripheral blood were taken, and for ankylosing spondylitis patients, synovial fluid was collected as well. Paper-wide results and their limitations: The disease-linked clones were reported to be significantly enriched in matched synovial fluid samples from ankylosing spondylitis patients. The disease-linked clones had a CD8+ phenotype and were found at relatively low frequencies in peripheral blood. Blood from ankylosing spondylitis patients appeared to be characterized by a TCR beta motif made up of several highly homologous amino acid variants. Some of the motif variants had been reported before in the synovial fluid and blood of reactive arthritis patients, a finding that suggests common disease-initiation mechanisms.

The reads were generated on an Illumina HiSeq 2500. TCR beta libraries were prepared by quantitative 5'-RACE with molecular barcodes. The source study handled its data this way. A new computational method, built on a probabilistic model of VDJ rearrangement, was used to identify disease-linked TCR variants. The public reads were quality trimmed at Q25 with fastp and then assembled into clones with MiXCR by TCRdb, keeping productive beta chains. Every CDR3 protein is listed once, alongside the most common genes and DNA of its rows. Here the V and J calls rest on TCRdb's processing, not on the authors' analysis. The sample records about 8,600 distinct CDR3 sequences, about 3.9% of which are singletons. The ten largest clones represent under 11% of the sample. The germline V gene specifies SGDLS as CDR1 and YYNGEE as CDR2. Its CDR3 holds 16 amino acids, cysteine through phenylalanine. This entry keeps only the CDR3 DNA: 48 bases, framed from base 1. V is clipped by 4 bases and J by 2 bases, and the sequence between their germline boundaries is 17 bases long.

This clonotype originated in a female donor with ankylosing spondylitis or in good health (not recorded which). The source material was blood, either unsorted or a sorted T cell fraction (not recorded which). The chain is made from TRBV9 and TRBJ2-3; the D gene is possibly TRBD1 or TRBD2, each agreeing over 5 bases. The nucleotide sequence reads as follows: TGTGCCAGCAGCTCACTGCTCTCGGGGCCCACAGATACGCAGTATTTT. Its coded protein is CASSSLLSGPTDTQYF.